This TCR beta chain was captured by sequencing in a study of tumor-infiltrating lymphocytes in oesophageal squamous cell carcinoma. The CDR3 sequence is 13 residues long. TCRdb itself ran the PCR reads through MiXCR, one entry per CDR3 protein. The table lists some 16,000 distinct CDR3 sequences, roughly 53% of them singletons, with 23% in the top ten. The clonotype comes from a male donor with esophageal squamous cell carcinoma. The source material was esophageal tumor tissue. The chain is built from TRBV12-3 or TRBV12-4 and TRBJ2-7; D is perhaps TRBD2 (6 bases). The DNA end favors TRBJ2-5, so the J call may be wrong. This CDR3 reads CASNGGVLETQYF. CDR3 in DNA: TGTGCCAGCAACGGAGGGGTCTTAGAGACCCAGTACTTC.